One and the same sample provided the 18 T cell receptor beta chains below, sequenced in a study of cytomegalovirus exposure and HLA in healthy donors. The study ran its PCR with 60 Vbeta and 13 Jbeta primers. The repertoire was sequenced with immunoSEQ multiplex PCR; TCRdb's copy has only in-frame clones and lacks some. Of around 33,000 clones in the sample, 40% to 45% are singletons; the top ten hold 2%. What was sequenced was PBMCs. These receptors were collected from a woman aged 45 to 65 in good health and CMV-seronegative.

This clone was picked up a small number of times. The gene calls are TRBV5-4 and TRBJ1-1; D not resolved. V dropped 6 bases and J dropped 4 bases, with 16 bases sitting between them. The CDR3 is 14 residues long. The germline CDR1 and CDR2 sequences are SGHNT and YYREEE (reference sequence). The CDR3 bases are TGTGCCAGCAACAACCTAGGCTCGGGCACTGAAGCTTTCTTT. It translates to CASNNLGSGTEAFF.

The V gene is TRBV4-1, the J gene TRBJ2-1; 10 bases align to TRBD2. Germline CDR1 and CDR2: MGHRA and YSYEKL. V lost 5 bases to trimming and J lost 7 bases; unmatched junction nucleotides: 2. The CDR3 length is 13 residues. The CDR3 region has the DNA TGCGCCAGCAGCGGACTAGCGGTGAATGAGCAGTTCTTC. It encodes CASSGLAVNEQFF.

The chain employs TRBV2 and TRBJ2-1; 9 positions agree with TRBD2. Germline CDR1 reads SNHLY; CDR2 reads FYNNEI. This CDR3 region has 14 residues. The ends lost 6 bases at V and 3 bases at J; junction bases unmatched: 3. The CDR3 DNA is TGTGCCAGCAGGTTACTAGCGGGCTACAATGAGCAGTTCTTC. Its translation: CASRLLAGYNEQFF.

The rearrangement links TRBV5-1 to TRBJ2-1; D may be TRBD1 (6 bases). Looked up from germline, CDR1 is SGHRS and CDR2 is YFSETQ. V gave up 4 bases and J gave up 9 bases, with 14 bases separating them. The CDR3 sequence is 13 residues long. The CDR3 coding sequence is TGCGCCAGCAGCAACACACAGGGTGGTGAGCAGTTCTTC. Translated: CASSNTQGGEQFF.

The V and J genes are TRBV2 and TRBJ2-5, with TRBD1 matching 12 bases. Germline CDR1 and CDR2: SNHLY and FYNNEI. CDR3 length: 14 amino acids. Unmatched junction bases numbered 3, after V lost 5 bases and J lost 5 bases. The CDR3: CASSRDRGQETQYF. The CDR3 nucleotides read TGTGCCAGCAGTCGGGACAGGGGGCAGGAGACCCAGTACTTC.

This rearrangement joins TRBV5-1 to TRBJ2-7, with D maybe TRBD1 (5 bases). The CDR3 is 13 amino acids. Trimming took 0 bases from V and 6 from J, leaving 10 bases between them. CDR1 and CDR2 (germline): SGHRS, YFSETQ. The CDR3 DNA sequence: TGCGCCAGCAGCTTGGCCGAAGGGGCCGAGCAGTACTTC. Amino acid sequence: CASSLAEGAEQYF.

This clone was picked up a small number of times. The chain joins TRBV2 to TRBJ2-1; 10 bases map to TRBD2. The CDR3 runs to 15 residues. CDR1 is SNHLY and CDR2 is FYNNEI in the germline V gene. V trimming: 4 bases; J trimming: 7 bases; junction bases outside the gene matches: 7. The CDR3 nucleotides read TGTGCCAGCAGTGCCCAATTAGCGGGGGGTAATGAGCAGTTCTTC. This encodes CASSAQLAGGNEQFF.

CDR3 bases: TGTGCCAGCAGCCGCGGGAGGGCTTCGAACACTGAAGCTTTCTTT. Translation: CASSRGRASNTEAFF. The chain couples TRBV7-6 to TRBJ1-1; D is ambiguous. The V end lost 5 bases, the J end lost 1 base, and 14 bases lay between the germline ends. In germline, CDR1 is SGHVS, CDR2 FNYEAQ. The CDR3 has 15 residues.

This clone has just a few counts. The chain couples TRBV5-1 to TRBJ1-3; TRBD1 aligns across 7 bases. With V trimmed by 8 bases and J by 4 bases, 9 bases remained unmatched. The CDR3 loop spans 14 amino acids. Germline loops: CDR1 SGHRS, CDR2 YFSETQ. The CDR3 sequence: CASRATGTGNTIYF. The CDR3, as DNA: TGCGCCAGTCGGGCGACAGGGACGGGAAACACCATATATTTT.

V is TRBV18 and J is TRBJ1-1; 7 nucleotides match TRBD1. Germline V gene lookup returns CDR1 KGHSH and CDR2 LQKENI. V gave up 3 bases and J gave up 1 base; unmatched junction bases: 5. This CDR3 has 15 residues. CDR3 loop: CASSPLGTENTEAFF. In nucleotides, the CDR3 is TGTGCCAGCTCACCTCTCGGGACAGAGAACACTGAAGCTTTCTTT.

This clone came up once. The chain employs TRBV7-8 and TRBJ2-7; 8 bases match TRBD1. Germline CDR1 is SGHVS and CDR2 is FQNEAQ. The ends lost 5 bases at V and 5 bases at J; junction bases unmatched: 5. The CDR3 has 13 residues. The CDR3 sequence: CASSPSQGDEQYF. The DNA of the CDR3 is TGTGCCAGCAGCCCATCACAGGGGGACGAGCAGTACTTC.

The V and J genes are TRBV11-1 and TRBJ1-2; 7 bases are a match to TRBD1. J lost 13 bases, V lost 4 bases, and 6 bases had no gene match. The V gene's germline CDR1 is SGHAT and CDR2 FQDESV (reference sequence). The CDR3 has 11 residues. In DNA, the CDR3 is TGTGCCAGCAGCTCCGACAGGGAATCCACCTTC. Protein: CASSSDRESTF.

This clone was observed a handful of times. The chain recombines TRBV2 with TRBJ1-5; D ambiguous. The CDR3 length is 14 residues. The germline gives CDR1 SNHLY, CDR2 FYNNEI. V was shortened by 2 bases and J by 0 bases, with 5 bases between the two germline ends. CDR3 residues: CASSESYSNQPQHF. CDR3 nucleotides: TGTGCCAGCAGTGAATCGTATAGCAATCAGCCCCAGCATTTT.

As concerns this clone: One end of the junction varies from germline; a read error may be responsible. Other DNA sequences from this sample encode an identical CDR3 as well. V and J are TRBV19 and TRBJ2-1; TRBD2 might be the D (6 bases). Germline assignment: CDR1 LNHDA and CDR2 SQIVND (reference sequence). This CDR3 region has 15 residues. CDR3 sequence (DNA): TGCGCCAGTAGTATCGGGCAGGGAGGCTACAATGAGCAGTTCTTC. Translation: CASSIGQGGYNEQFF.

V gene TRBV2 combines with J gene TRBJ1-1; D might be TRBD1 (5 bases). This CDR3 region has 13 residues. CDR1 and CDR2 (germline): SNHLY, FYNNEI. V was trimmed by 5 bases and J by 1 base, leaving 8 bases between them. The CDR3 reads CASSRGQNTEAFF. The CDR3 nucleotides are TGTGCCAGCAGTCGTGGACAGAACACTGAAGCTTTCTTT. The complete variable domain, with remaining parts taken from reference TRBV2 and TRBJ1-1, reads EPEVTQTPSHQVTQMGQEVILRCVPISNHLYFYWYRQILGQKVEFLVSFYNNEISEKSEIFDDQFSVERPDGSNFTLKIRSTKLEDSAMYFCASSRGQNTEAFFGQGTRLTVV.

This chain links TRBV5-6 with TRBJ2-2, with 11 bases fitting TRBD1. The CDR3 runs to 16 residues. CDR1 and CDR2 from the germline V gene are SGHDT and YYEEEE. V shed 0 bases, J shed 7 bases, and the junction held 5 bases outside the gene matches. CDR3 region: CASSLAGDRGIGELFF. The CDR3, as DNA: TGTGCCAGCAGCTTGGCCGGGGACAGGGGGATCGGGGAGCTGTTTTTT. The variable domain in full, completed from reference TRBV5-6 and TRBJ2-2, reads DAGVTQSPTHLIKTRGQQVTLRCSPKSGHDTVSWYQQALGQGPQFIFQYYEEEERQRGNFPDRFSGHQFPNYSSELNVNALLLGDSALYLCASSLAGDRGIGELFFGEGSRLTVL.

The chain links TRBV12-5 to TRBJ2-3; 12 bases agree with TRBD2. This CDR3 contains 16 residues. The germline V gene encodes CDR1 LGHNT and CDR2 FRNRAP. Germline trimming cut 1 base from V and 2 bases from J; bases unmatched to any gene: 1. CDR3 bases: TGTGCTAGTGGTTTGGGACTAGCGGGAGTCACAGATACGCAGTATTTT. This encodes CASGLGLAGVTDTQYF.

CDR3 bases: TGTGCCAGCAGCTTAGATTTCGGGGCAGGGGTCCAAGAGACCCAGTACTTC. This encodes CASSLDFGAGVQETQYF. The chain is built from TRBV11-2 and TRBJ2-5, with D perhaps matching TRBD1 (6 bases). Trimming removed 0 bases from V and 1 base from J, with 15 bases in between. Germline assignment: CDR1 SGHAT and CDR2 FQNNGV. The CDR3 length is 17 residues.